This is a list of T cell receptor beta chains from one sample in a study of T cells in Graves' hyperthyroidism and ophthalmopathy. TCRdb re-derived calls from the multiplex PCR reads in MiXCR, one entry per CDR3 protein. The table lists hundreds of thousands of distinct CDR3 sequences, about 14% of them singletons, with roughly 5.7% in the top ten. The sample taken for sequencing was blood. The receptors stem from a woman aged 30 to 39 with Graves' hyperthyroidism that later progressed to Graves' ophthalmopathy. Each CDR3 is given with its conserved first and last residue. The order of the fields is CDR3 protein, V gene, J gene.

CDR3aa: CASSYNQGLGQPQHF
v_gene: TRBV6-5
j_gene: TRBJ1-5

CDR3aa: CAWTSGPYTQYF
v_gene: TRBV30
j_gene: TRBJ2-3

CDR3aa: CASIWRDTGELFF
v_gene: TRBV19
j_gene: TRBJ2-2

CDR3aa: CAWGWGADSPLHF
v_gene: TRBV30
j_gene: TRBJ1-6

CDR3aa: CASSLEARDTQYF
v_gene: TRBV7-9
j_gene: TRBJ2-3

CDR3aa: CATKGRRDFDIQYF
v_gene: TRBV28
j_gene: TRBJ2-4

CDR3aa: CAWTGGADFGLGELFF
v_gene: TRBV30
j_gene: TRBJ2-2

CDR3aa: CASSPPRGTDTQYF
v_gene: TRBV3-1
j_gene: TRBJ2-3

CDR3aa: CASMIIGQGSYEQYF
v_gene: TRBV25-1
j_gene: TRBJ2-7

CDR3aa: CASSLAHEGRSNQPQHF
v_gene: TRBV7-9
j_gene: TRBJ1-5

CDR3aa: CASSFWSGTSETQYF
v_gene: TRBV27
j_gene: TRBJ2-5